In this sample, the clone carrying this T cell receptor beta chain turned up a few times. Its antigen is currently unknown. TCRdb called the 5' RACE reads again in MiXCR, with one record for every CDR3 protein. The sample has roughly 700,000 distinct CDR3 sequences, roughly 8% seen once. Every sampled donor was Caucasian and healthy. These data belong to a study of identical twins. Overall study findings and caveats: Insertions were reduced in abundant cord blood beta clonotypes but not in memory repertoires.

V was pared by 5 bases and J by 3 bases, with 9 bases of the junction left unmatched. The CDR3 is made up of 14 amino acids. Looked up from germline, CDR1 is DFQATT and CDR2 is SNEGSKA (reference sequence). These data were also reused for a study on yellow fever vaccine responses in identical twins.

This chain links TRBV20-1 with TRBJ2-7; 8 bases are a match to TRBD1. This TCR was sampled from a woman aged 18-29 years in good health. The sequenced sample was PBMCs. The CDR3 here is CSAQDRGRDYEQYF. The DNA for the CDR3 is TGCAGTGCTCAAGACAGGGGAAGGGACTACGAGCAGTACTTC.